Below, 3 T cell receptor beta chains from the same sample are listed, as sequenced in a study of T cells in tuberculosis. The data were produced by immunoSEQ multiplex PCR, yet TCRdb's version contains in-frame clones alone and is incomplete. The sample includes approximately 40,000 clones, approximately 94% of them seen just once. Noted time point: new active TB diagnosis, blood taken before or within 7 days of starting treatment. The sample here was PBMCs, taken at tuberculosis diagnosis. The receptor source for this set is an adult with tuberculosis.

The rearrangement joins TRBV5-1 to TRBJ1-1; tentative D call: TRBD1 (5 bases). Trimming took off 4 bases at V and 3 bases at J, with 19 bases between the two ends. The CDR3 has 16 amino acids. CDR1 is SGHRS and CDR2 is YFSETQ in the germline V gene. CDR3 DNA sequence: TGCGCCAGCAGCCGCCAAGGGGAGGGATGGGACACTGAAGCTTTCTTT. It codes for CASSRQGEGWDTEAFF.

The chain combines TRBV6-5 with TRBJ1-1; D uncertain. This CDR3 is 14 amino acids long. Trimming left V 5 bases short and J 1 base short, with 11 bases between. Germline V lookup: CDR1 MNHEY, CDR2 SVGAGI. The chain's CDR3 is CASSVARWNTEAFF. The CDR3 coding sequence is TGTGCCAGCAGTGTCGCACGGTGGAACACTGAAGCTTTCTTT.

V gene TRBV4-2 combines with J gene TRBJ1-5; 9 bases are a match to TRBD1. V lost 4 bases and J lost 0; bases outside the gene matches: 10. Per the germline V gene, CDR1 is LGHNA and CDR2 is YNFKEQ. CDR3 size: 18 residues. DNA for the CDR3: TGTGCCAGCAGCCCCGGCGAGGGACAGGGAAATAGCAATCAGCCCCAGCATTTT. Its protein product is CASSPGEGQGNSNQPQHF.